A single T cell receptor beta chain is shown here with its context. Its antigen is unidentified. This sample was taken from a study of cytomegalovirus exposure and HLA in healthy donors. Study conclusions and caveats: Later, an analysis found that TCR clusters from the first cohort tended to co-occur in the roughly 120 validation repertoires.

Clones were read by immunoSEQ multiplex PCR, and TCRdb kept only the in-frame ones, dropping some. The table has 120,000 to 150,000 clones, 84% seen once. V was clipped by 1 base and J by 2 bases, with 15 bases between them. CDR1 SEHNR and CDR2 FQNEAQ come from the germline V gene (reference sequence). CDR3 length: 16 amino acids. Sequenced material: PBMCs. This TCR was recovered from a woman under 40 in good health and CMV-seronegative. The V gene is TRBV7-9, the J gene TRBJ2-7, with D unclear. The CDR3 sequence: CASSLGAPLHPYEQYF. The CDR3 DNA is TGTGCCAGCAGCTTAGGAGCACCTCTCCACCCCTACGAGCAGTACTTC.